One and the same sample provided the 29 T cell receptor beta chains below, sequenced in a study of T cell changes during pregnancy in multiple sclerosis. The method was immunoSEQ multiplex PCR; TCRdb's version includes in-frame clones alone and lacks a portion of them. The profile shows 80,000 to 95,000 clones, around 93% of them singletons. The sequences come from peripheral blood, collected in the third trimester of pregnancy. These TCRs come from a female donor in good health, enrolled as a control in a pregnancy study.

V usage is TRBV2 and J usage is TRBJ1-1; perhaps TRBD1 as D (5 bases). V lost 6 bases and J lost 6, with 17 bases in between. There are 14 residues in the CDR3. From germline, CDR1 is SNHLY and CDR2 FYNNEI. The CDR3 DNA is TGTGCCAGCAGAGGACTCGGGACTCAGCCTGAAGCTTTCTTT. Residues: CASRGLGTQPEAFF.

V and J are TRBV6-1 and TRBJ2-6; no firm D call. The V gene lost 3 bases and the J gene lost 0 bases, with 6 bases spanning the gap. The CDR3 spans 15 residues. CDR1 and CDR2 (germline): MNHNS, SASEGT. CDR3 sequence reads: CASSEPSSGANVLTF. In nucleotides, the CDR3 is TGTGCCAGCAGTGAGCCCAGCTCTGGGGCCAACGTCCTGACTTTC.

This clone was recorded a few times. The chain is built from TRBV29-1 and TRBJ1-1; no firm D call. CDR1 is SQVTM, CDR2 ANQGSEA, per germline. This CDR3 contains 13 residues. Trimming took off 0 bases at V and 5 bases at J, with 10 bases between the two ends. CDR3: CSVEDQAGTEAFF. CDR3 bases: TGCAGCGTTGAAGATCAGGCGGGTACTGAAGCTTTCTTT.

The rearrangement uses TRBV9 and TRBJ2-1; TRBD2 aligns across 9 bases. Germline CDR1 and CDR2: SGDLS and YYNGEE. The ends lost 0 bases at V and 6 bases at J; junction bases unmatched: 4. CDR3 size: 15 residues. The DNA of the CDR3 is TGTGCCAGCAGCGTAGGGCTAGCGGGAAGCAATGAGCAGTTCTTC. Translating it yields CASSVGLAGSNEQFF.

This clone showed up just once. CDR3 amino acids: CASSHQSDRVSDTGELFF. CDR3 nucleotides: TGTGCCAGCAGCCACCAATCAGACAGGGTATCGGACACCGGGGAGCTGTTTTTT. V and J are TRBV6-4 and TRBJ2-2; 7 nucleotides align to TRBD1. V shed 6 bases and J 3 bases; nucleotides not matched to a gene: 16. Per germline, CDR1 MRHNA and CDR2 SNTAGT. This CDR3 comprises 18 residues.

The chain carries TRBV5-1 and TRBJ1-6; TRBD1 might be the D (5 bases). In germline, CDR1 is SGHRS, CDR2 YFSETQ. The V end was cut by 4 bases, the J end by 7 bases, with 15 bases between. The CDR3 consists of 15 residues. The CDR3 bases are TGCGCCAGCAGCCCGGAGGGGAGTAGGAATTCACCCCTCCACTTT. The encoded protein is CASSPEGSRNSPLHF.

This chain links TRBV28 with TRBJ1-5; D may be TRBD1 (6 bases). V was cut by 3 bases and J by 1 base, with 13 bases left in between. Germline-derived CDR1 and CDR2 are MDHEN and SYDVKM. The CDR3 loop spans 16 amino acids. The CDR3 region is CASSFRGARSNQPQHF. In DNA, the CDR3 is TGTGCCAGCAGTTTCCGGGGGGCTCGAAGCAATCAGCCCCAGCATTTT.

V is TRBV20-1 and J is TRBJ1-2; the D is unclear. The CDR3 is made up of 11 amino acids. Germline V gene sequence: CDR1 DFQATT, CDR2 SNEGSKA (reference sequence). Trimming left V 3 bases short and J 4 bases short, with 6 bases between. The CDR3 region is CSARAGYGYTF. Written as DNA, the CDR3 is TGCAGTGCTAGGGCAGGCTATGGCTACACCTTC.

The rearrangement links TRBV19 to TRBJ2-2, with D possibly being TRBD2 (7 bases). With 5 bases removed from V and 8 bases from J, the gap between germline ends came to 15 bases. The CDR3 runs 14 residues. Germline V lookup: CDR1 LNHDA, CDR2 SQIVND (reference sequence). The CDR3 DNA reads TGTGCCAGTAGTCCCGCGGGGGCCGGGGGGGAGCTGTTTTTT. Translation gives CASSPAGAGGELFF.

J is TRBJ2-1 and V is TRBV6-5; no reliable D call. Per germline, CDR1 MNHEY and CDR2 SVGAGI. The CDR3 covers 12 residues. The ends were cut back, 6 bases at V and 5 bases at J, with 8 bases in the middle. CDR3 sequence reads: CASRQTHNEQFF. CDR3 sequence (DNA): TGTGCCAGCAGGCAAACACACAATGAGCAGTTCTTC.

This chain joins TRBV6-1 and TRBJ1-3, with a possible D match to TRBD1 (5 bases). The CDR3 spans 13 residues. Germline CDR1 reads MNHNS; CDR2 reads SASEGT. V gave up 7 bases and J gave up 8 bases, with 15 bases separating them. The chain's CDR3 is CASTEEGRDTIYF. CDR3 bases: TGTGCCAGCACCGAGGAGGGGAGGGACACCATATATTTT.

This sequence joins TRBV29-1 and TRBJ2-3; tentatively, D is TRBD2 (6 bases). Trimming removed 2 bases from V and 6 bases from J, with 15 bases in between. Germline lookup yields CDR1 SQVTM and CDR2 ANQGSEA. The CDR3 has 14 residues. The CDR3: CSVENQGRWDTQYF. As DNA, the CDR3 is TGCAGCGTTGAAAACCAAGGGAGGTGGGATACGCAGTATTTT.

The V gene is TRBV27, the J gene TRBJ1-5; a weak D match, TRBD1 (6 bases). The CDR3 runs 13 residues. V was trimmed by 6 bases and J by 4 bases, leaving 10 bases between them. Germline-derived CDR1 and CDR2 are MNHEY and SMNVEV (reference sequence). The CDR3 DNA reads TGTGCCAGCAGGCCACAGGGAAATCAGCCCCAGCATTTT. As protein: CASRPQGNQPQHF.

This clone was detected only once. The CDR3 reads CASSQVGWLAESSYEQYF. The CDR3, as DNA: TGCGCCAGCAGCCAAGTTGGTTGGCTAGCGGAGAGTTCCTACGAGCAGTACTTC. The rearrangement joins TRBV4-1 to TRBJ2-7; the match to TRBD2 covers 7 bases. V dropped 1 base and J dropped 1; count of bases not matched to a gene: 13. CDR3 size: 18 residues. Germline CDR1 is MGHRA and CDR2 is YSYEKL.

The rearrangement joins TRBV27 to TRBJ2-3; maybe TRBD2 (6 bases). Deletions cut 5 bases from V and 2 bases from J, with 17 bases between. Germline V CDR1 and CDR2: MNHEY, SMNVEV (reference sequence). The length of the CDR3 is 16 residues. The CDR3 spells CASSALPGLPTDTQYF. CDR3 bases: TGTGCCAGCAGTGCATTACCGGGACTCCCCACAGATACGCAGTATTTT.

Only one count was recorded for this clone. J is TRBJ2-7 and V is TRBV18, with 8 bases fitting TRBD1. In germline, CDR1 is KGHSH, CDR2 LQKENI. V lost 3 bases to trimming and J lost 4 bases; unmatched junction nucleotides: 5. This CDR3 is built from 14 residues. CDR3 loop: CASSPTDRDYEQYF. CDR3 nucleotide sequence: TGTGCCAGCTCACCTACGGACAGGGATTACGAGCAGTACTTC.

The chain has TRBV9 and TRBJ1-3; D is ambiguous. V was clipped by 5 bases and J by 3 bases, with 9 bases between them. The CDR3 is 13 amino acids. Looked up from germline, CDR1 is SGDLS and CDR2 is YYNGEE. Here the CDR3 DNA reads TGTGCCAGCAGTCAAGAGATTGGAAACACCATATATTTT. Translating it yields CASSQEIGNTIYF.

The V and J genes are TRBV5-1 and TRBJ2-3; 11 nucleotides line up with TRBD2. V lost 0 bases, J lost 4 bases, and 4 bases stayed unmatched. This CDR3 contains 16 residues. Germline V gene data show CDR1 as SGHRS and CDR2 as YFSETQ. CDR3 sequence: CASSLGLAGIPDTQYF. Written as DNA, the CDR3 is TGCGCCAGCAGCTTGGGACTAGCGGGAATACCAGATACGCAGTATTTT.

The chain employs TRBV7-9 and TRBJ2-7, with TRBD2 identical over 10 bases. The CDR3 runs 15 residues. Germline V gene lookup returns CDR1 SEHNR and CDR2 FQNEAQ (reference sequence). J was trimmed by 7 bases and V by 3 bases; bases with no gene match: 9. This chain's CDR3 is CASSFEREGLGEQYF. The CDR3 bases are TGTGCCAGCAGCTTTGAGCGGGAGGGCCTGGGTGAGCAGTACTTC. Full variable domain (missing parts from reference TRBV7-9 and TRBJ2-7): DTGVSQNPRHKITKRGQNVTFRCDPISEHNRLYWYRQTLGQGPEFLTYFQNEAQLEKSRLLSDRFSAERPKGSFSTLEIQRTEQGDSAMYLCASSFEREGLGEQYFGPGTRLTVT.

This chain uses TRBV5-8 with TRBJ1-1; tentative D call: TRBD1 (6 bases). The CDR3 runs 15 residues. Germline-derived CDR1 and CDR2 are SGHTS and YDEGEE. Trimming removed 2 bases from V and 4 bases from J, with 15 bases in between. The CDR3 is CASSLGQTIITEAFF. CDR3 coding DNA: TGTGCCAGCAGCTTAGGACAGACTATTATCACTGAAGCTTTCTTT.

The chain combines TRBV27 with TRBJ2-1, with D maybe TRBD1 (5 bases). The CDR3 length is 15 residues. CDR1 and CDR2 (germline): MNHEY, SMNVEV (reference sequence). The V gene lost 5 bases and the J gene lost 6 bases, with 17 bases spanning the gap. CDR3 bases: TGTGCCAGCAGTCTACTGGGTACCAGGGTCAATGAGCAGTTCTTC. This gives the protein CASSLLGTRVNEQFF.

The CDR3 reads CASSVGQGKEKLFF. In DNA form, the CDR3 reads TGTGCCAGCAGCGTGGGACAGGGTAAAGAAAAACTGTTTTTT. V gene TRBV5-6 combines with J gene TRBJ1-4, with TRBD1 identical over 9 bases. This CDR3 contains 14 residues. Germline assignment: CDR1 SGHDT and CDR2 YYEEEE. The ends lost 4 bases at V and 8 bases at J; junction bases unmatched: 6.

The CDR3 region is CASSFSAWGVNYEQYF. The CDR3 DNA sequence: TGTGCCAGCAGCTTCTCTGCCTGGGGAGTTAATTACGAGCAGTACTTC. The chain combines TRBV7-2 with TRBJ2-7; D possibly corresponds to TRBD2 (5 bases). The V gene's germline CDR1 is SGHTA and CDR2 FQGNSA. Trimming took off 3 bases at V and 4 bases at J, with 19 bases between the two ends. The CDR3 length is 16 residues.

This clone turned up a few times. The chain recombines TRBV6-6 with TRBJ2-7; D ambiguous. Trimming stripped 4 bases from V and 4 bases from J, with 5 bases between. CDR1 MNHNY and CDR2 SVGAGI come from the germline V gene (reference sequence). The CDR3 consists of 11 residues. Here the CDR3 DNA reads TGTGCCAGCAGTTTCCGTTACGAGCAGTACTTC. Translation: CASSFRYEQYF.

The V gene is TRBV2, the J gene TRBJ1-1, with 10 nucleotides matching TRBD1. The CDR3 spans 14 residues. V dropped 10 bases and J dropped 5; count of bases not matched to a gene: 10. The germline CDR1 and CDR2 sequences are SNHLY and FYNNEI. CDR3 sequence: CATYVDRGRTEAFF. The CDR3 coding sequence is TGTGCCACCTATGTCGACAGGGGGCGGACTGAAGCTTTCTTT.

J is TRBJ1-4 and V is TRBV6-5; 8 bases line up with TRBD1. V was clipped by 6 bases and J by 7 bases; unmatched bases: 7. The CDR3 spans 14 residues. Germline V gene sequence: CDR1 MNHEY, CDR2 SVGAGI. The DNA for the CDR3 is TGTGCCAGCAGCCCGACAGGGGCCGCTGAAAAACTGTTTTTT. Its translation: CASSPTGAAEKLFF.

This rearrangement joins TRBV5-8 to TRBJ2-7; D ambiguous. Germline values: CDR1 SGHTS, CDR2 YDEGEE. V gave up 0 bases and J gave up 6 bases, with 10 bases separating them. The CDR3 runs 13 residues. The CDR3 nucleotides are TGTGCCAGCAGCTTGGTAAACTCAGGCGAGCAGTACTTC. Its translation is CASSLVNSGEQYF.

The chain joins TRBV20-1 to TRBJ2-5, with no clear D. V was shortened by 3 bases and J by 7 bases, with 9 bases between the two germline ends. The length of the CDR3 is 11 residues. Germline CDR1 and CDR2: DFQATT and SNEGSKA (reference sequence). CDR3 sequence (DNA): TGCAGTGCTAGCACTATCGTGACCCAGTACTTC. Amino acid sequence: CSASTIVTQYF.

The CDR3 is CASSRSPGISTDTQYF. CDR3 DNA: TGTGCCAGCAGTCGGAGTCCGGGGATCAGCACAGATACGCAGTATTTT. The chain carries TRBV2 and TRBJ2-3; D is possibly TRBD2 (5 bases). Germline values: CDR1 SNHLY, CDR2 FYNNEI. This CDR3 has 16 amino acids. V lost 5 bases and J lost 0, with 15 bases in between.